The entry below gives a single T cell receptor (beta chain) sequence along with its context. Its antigen is undetermined. The record originates from a study of beta chain features in type 1 diabetes. Study-level information: There was similarity between patients and healthy donors in age, gender and cell yields.

Sorting that relied on CD45RO/CCR7/CD25/CD127/CD95/CD27 yielded CD4+ naive, central memory, regulatory and stem cell-like memory cells. The isolated RNA, all of it, was reverse transcribed, so expressed TCRB transcripts were what got sequenced. Sequencing of naive, central memory and regulatory T cell samples gave an average of roughly 3.4 million reads. Method: immunoSEQ multiplex PCR; TCRdb's copy keeps in-frame clones and lacks some. Counted here are approximately 730,000 clones, around 15% occurring once; the ten biggest clones make up around 0.022%. Study-wide points: TCRB CDR3 length was moderately but significantly reduced in all four CD4+ subsets of Type 1 diabetes patients. Amplification by PCR could prefer shorter templates, with the same effect in patients and controls.

This clonotype was sampled from a man between 18 and 29 years old with type 1 diabetes. Sequencing was performed on naive CD4+ T cells from blood.

CDR3 nucleotide sequence: TGTGCCAGCAGTACCGACGGAGTTCAAGAGACCCAGTACTTC. This sequence encodes CASSTDGVQETQYF. The rearrangement joins TRBV6-5 to TRBJ2-5; D unclear. CDR1 is MNHEY, CDR2 SVGAGI, per germline. Trimming pared 5 bases from V and 2 bases from J, leaving 12 bases between. This CDR3 spans 14 amino acids.